The 32 T cell receptor beta chains reported below all come from one sample, sequenced in a study of shared clonotypes between healthy human individuals. Generated by immunoSEQ multiplex PCR, the TCRdb table keeps only in-frame clones and is missing some. Found here are 850,000 to 1,200,000 clones, around 76% of them singletons; the top ten hold about 1.5%. The sample was memory CD4+ T cells sorted from blood. Subset meaning: CD45RA-negative fraction. These receptors were obtained from a young man in good health.

The chain links TRBV25-1 to TRBJ2-3; D is uncertain. CDR1 is MGHDK and CDR2 is SYGVNS in the germline V gene. CDR3 length: 14 amino acids. Trimming pared 7 bases from V and 4 bases from J, leaving 15 bases between. CDR3 amino acids: CASNPLPPPDTQYF. The CDR3 nucleotides read TGTGCCAGCAACCCCCTCCCCCCCCCAGATACGCAGTATTTT.

The CDR3 nucleotides are TGTGCCAGCTCACCGATTAACTCGGACAGGGCAGATACGCAGTATTTT. The encoded protein is CASSPINSDRADTQYF. This chain links TRBV18 with TRBJ2-3, with 8 nucleotides matching TRBD1. V was pared by 3 bases and J by 4 bases, with 9 bases of the junction left unmatched. This CDR3 is 16 amino acids long. From germline, CDR1 is KGHSH and CDR2 LQKENI.

The chain couples TRBV28 to TRBJ1-2; D is possibly TRBD1 (6 bases). Germline V gives CDR1 MDHEN, CDR2 SYDVKM. V was trimmed by 6 bases and J by 5 bases, leaving 10 bases between them. The CDR3 spans 12 residues. The CDR3 spells CASRRTAYGYTF. As DNA, the CDR3 is TGTGCCAGCAGAAGGACAGCTTATGGCTACACCTTC.

J is TRBJ2-7 and V is TRBV5-1; 7 positions agree with TRBD1. CDR1 and CDR2 from the germline V gene are SGHRS and YFSETQ. This CDR3 comprises 15 residues. The V segment lost 0 bases and the J segment 5 bases; nucleotides outside the gene matches: 8. The CDR3 DNA reads TGCGCCAGCAGCTTGGTAGGGGGCATTGTCAACGAGCAGTACTTC. Encoded protein: CASSLVGGIVNEQYF.

The V call is TRBV28, the J call TRBJ2-3, with D possibly matching TRBD2 (5 bases). V dropped 5 bases and J dropped 6 bases, with 15 bases sitting between them. Germline V gives CDR1 MDHEN, CDR2 SYDVKM. The CDR3 is 14 amino acids. CDR3 residues: CASSRDGVSDTQYF. The CDR3 DNA reads as TGTGCCAGCAGTAGAGACGGGGTTAGTGATACGCAGTATTTT. Based on the CDR3 plus reference TRBV28 and TRBJ2-3, the full variable domain is DVKVTQSSRYLVKRTGEKVFLECVQDMDHENMFWYRQDPGLGLRLIYFSYDVKMKEKGDIPEGYSVSREKKERFSLILESASTNQTSMYLCASSRDGVSDTQYFGPGTRLTVL.

The rearrangement uses TRBV13 and TRBJ2-3, with D tentatively TRBD1 (5 bases). This CDR3 has 14 residues. CDR1 PRHDT and CDR2 FYEKMQ come from the germline V gene (reference sequence). Between the trimmed V and J ends, which lost 5 bases and 6 bases, there was a span of 15 bases. CDR3 sequence (DNA): TGTGCCAGCAGCGTGACCTCAGGGATGGATACGCAGTATTTT. Amino acid sequence: CASSVTSGMDTQYF. The variable domain in full, completed from reference TRBV13 and TRBJ2-3, reads AAGVIQSPRHLIKEKRETATLKCYPIPRHDTVYWYQQGPGQDPQFLISFYEKMQSDKGSIPDRFSAQQFSDYHSELNMSSLELGDSALYFCASSVTSGMDTQYFGPGTRLTVL.

The rearrangement uses TRBV6-5 and TRBJ1-1; 7 nucleotides agree with TRBD1. Trimming removed 5 bases from V and 7 bases from J; junction bases left unmatched: 10. CDR1 is MNHEY and CDR2 is SVGAGI in the germline V gene. The CDR3 sequence is 14 residues long. The CDR3 protein is CASSRTDRVGEAFF. The CDR3 DNA is TGTGCCAGCAGTCGGACCGACAGGGTGGGTGAAGCTTTCTTT.

The genes are TRBV6-6 and TRBJ2-7; the match to TRBD1 covers 7 bases. The CDR3 contains 15 residues. With V trimmed by 0 bases and J by 7 bases, 9 bases remained unmatched. In germline, CDR1 is MNHNY, CDR2 SVGAGI (reference sequence). The chain's CDR3 is CASSYSRTGVGEQYF. CDR3 coding DNA: TGTGCCAGCAGTTACTCCAGGACAGGAGTAGGAGAGCAGTACTTC.

The chain is built from TRBV6-6 and TRBJ2-5; 7 nucleotides align to TRBD2. Germline lookup yields CDR1 MNHNY and CDR2 SVGAGI (reference sequence). V was pared by 2 bases and J by 5 bases, with 8 bases of the junction left unmatched. This CDR3 has 15 residues. DNA of the CDR3: TGTGCCAGCAGTTACCCCAACCGCGGGAGCGAGACCCAGTACTTC. Encoded protein: CASSYPNRGSETQYF.

The chain couples TRBV10-3 to TRBJ1-2; the D gene is possibly TRBD1 (5 bases). Germline loops: CDR1 ENHRY, CDR2 SYGVKD. The CDR3 contains 14 residues. V dropped 6 bases and J dropped 1 base, with 12 bases sitting between them. The CDR3 here is CAISPGTVNYGYTF. The CDR3 nucleotides are TGTGCCATCAGCCCCGGGACCGTTAACTATGGCTACACCTTC.

This chain links TRBV5-1 with TRBJ1-2, with 10 positions matching TRBD1. Germline trimming cut 2 bases from V and 8 bases from J; bases unmatched to any gene: 9. Germline CDR1 SGHRS, CDR2 YFSETQ. This CDR3 has 15 amino acids. This CDR3 reads CASSFQVGTGEGYTF. The CDR3 nucleotides read TGCGCCAGCAGCTTCCAAGTGGGGACAGGGGAAGGCTACACCTTC.

This clone has only one observation. The genes are TRBV5-1 and TRBJ2-5, with D perhaps matching TRBD1 (6 bases). V was cut by 3 bases and J by 3 bases, with 15 bases left in between. CDR1 and CDR2 from the germline V gene are SGHRS and YFSETQ. The CDR3 extends over 15 amino acids. CDR3 region: CASSYGQFGKETQYF. The CDR3 coding sequence is TGCGCCAGCAGCTACGGACAGTTCGGGAAAGAGACCCAGTACTTC.

This rearrangement joins TRBV28 to TRBJ1-2; a weak D match, TRBD1 (6 bases). CDR3 length: 15 residues. In germline, CDR1 is MDHEN, CDR2 SYDVKM. The V and J ends lost 6 bases and 8 bases respectively, with 22 bases between them. The CDR3: CASRATWTVGWGYTF. The DNA for the CDR3 is TGTGCCAGCAGAGCAACCTGGACAGTTGGTTGGGGCTACACCTTC.

A note on this clone: Other nucleotide sequences in the sample specify the same CDR3. The chain carries TRBV5-1 and TRBJ2-1; D gene ambiguous. CDR1 SGHRS and CDR2 YFSETQ come from the germline V gene. This CDR3 region has 12 residues. Trimming took 3 bases from V and 4 from J, leaving 5 bases between them. The CDR3 region is CASSSNYNEQFF. CDR3 bases: TGCGCCAGCAGCTCGAATTACAATGAGCAGTTCTTC.

The chain has TRBV10-1 and TRBJ2-7; weak D call: TRBD1 (6 bases). Germline-derived CDR1 and CDR2 are WNHNN and SYGVQD (reference sequence). The CDR3 runs to 15 residues. The ends were cut back, 1 base at V and 2 bases at J, with 12 bases in the middle. CDR3 coding DNA: TGCGCCAGCAGTGAGTGGAAAACAGGGCCCTACGAGCAGTACTTC. It is translated as CASSEWKTGPYEQYF.

The chain is built from TRBV11-2 and TRBJ1-4; D remains unclear. This CDR3 has 13 amino acids. V was cut by 3 bases and J by 8 bases, with 10 bases left in between. CDR1 and CDR2 from the germline V gene are SGHAT and FQNNGV. The CDR3 is CASSFLHGEKLFF. For the CDR3, the DNA is TGTGCCAGCAGCTTCCTTCACGGGGAAAAACTGTTTTTT.

J is TRBJ1-5 and V is TRBV15; D is possibly TRBD1 (5 bases). The CDR3 has 15 residues. Trimming pared 9 bases from V and 4 bases from J, leaving 19 bases between. Per germline, CDR1 LNHNV and CDR2 YYDKDF (reference sequence). The CDR3 bases are TGTGCCACAGGGACGACGGGGCTCGGTAATCAGCCCCAGCATTTT. Its protein is CATGTTGLGNQPQHF.

The V call is TRBV5-5, the J call TRBJ1-5, with no clear D. Germline lookup yields CDR1 SGHKS and CDR2 YYEKEE (reference sequence). Trimming shortened V by 1 base and J by 0 bases, and 11 bases separated the two germline ends. The CDR3 has 16 amino acids. CDR3 region: CASSLNPADSNQPQHF. CDR3 in DNA: TGTGCCAGCAGCTTGAATCCAGCCGATAGCAATCAGCCCCAGCATTTT. The entire variable domain, with the rest obtained from reference TRBV5-5 and TRBJ1-5, is as follows: DAGVTQSPTHLIKTRGQQVTLRCSPISGHKSVSWYQQVLGQGPQFIFQYYEKEERGRGNFPDRFSARQFPNYSSELNVNALLLGDSALYLCASSLNPADSNQPQHFGDGTRLSIL.

This clone has only one observation. The V gene is TRBV19, the J gene TRBJ2-2; D possibly corresponds to TRBD1 (6 bases). The CDR3 has 13 amino acids. V was trimmed by 9 bases and J by 3 bases, leaving 11 bases between them. Germline lookup yields CDR1 LNHDA and CDR2 SQIVND (reference sequence). CDR3 DNA: TGTGCCAGCACGAAGGGGGACACCGGGGAGCTGTTTTTT. It specifies CASTKGDTGELFF.

This clone was seen once. This sample also contains other DNA sequences that code for the same CDR3. The rearrangement uses TRBV5-1 and TRBJ2-5; TRBD1 might be the D (6 bases). Between the trimmed V and J ends, which lost 1 base and 0 bases, there was a span of 7 bases. Germline V gene sequence: CDR1 SGHRS, CDR2 YFSETQ. This CDR3 spans 14 amino acids. In nucleotides, the CDR3 is TGCGCCAGCAGCTTGCGGACAGACCAAGAGACCCAGTACTTC. Translating gives CASSLRTDQETQYF.

This chain links TRBV19 with TRBJ1-4, with 8 bases fitting TRBD1. The CDR3 extends over 15 amino acids. CDR1 is LNHDA and CDR2 is SQIVND in the germline V gene (reference sequence). With V trimmed by 2 bases and J by 10 bases, 9 bases remained unmatched. The CDR3 is CASSIITGGSGKLFF. DNA for the CDR3: TGTGCCAGTAGTATAATTACAGGGGGGTCCGGAAAACTGTTTTTT. Combining the CDR3 with reference TRBV19 and TRBJ1-4 gives the whole variable domain DGGITQSPKYLFRKEGQNVTLSCEQNLNHDAMYWYRQDPGQGLRLIYYSQIVNDFQKGDIAEGYSVSREKKESFPLTVTSAQKNPTAFYLCASSIITGGSGKLFFGSGTQLSVL.

The chain is built from TRBV9 and TRBJ2-3; 10 nucleotides agree with TRBD2. The CDR3 totals 15 residues. CDR1 and CDR2 (germline): SGDLS, YYNGEE. Trimming took 4 bases from V and 3 from J; bases not matched to a gene: 5. In DNA, the CDR3 is TGTGCCAGCAGCTTGCCGGGACTAGCGACAGATACGCAGTATTTT. It encodes CASSLPGLATDTQYF.

This clone was recorded only once. This chain uses TRBV18 with TRBJ1-2, with D possibly being TRBD1 (5 bases). The ends were cut back, 3 bases at V and 1 base at J, with 9 bases in the middle. The CDR3 length is 14 residues. Germline lookup yields CDR1 KGHSH and CDR2 LQKENI. The DNA of the CDR3 is TGTGCCAGCTCACCCTTGCAGGGTAACTATGGCTACACCTTC. It translates to CASSPLQGNYGYTF.

The chain has TRBV5-1 and TRBJ1-3; D is possibly TRBD1 (5 bases). The CDR3 extends over 15 amino acids. Germline CDR1 reads SGHRS; CDR2 reads YFSETQ. V lost 0 bases and J lost 4, with 11 bases in between. The CDR3 DNA reads TGCGCCAGCAGCTTGGCCATAGGGACCGGAAACACCATATATTTT. It is translated as CASSLAIGTGNTIYF.

The DNA for the CDR3 is TGTGCCACCCTCTCATTCGGTCCCTTGAAAGCTTTCTTT. It codes for CATLSFGPLKAFF. The chain uses TRBV28 and TRBJ1-1; no reliable D call. The germline gives CDR1 MDHEN, CDR2 SYDVKM. V was cut by 10 bases and J by 9 bases, with 21 bases left in between. CDR3 length: 13 residues.

The rearrangement links TRBV7-2 to TRBJ2-1, with 8 bases matching TRBD2. CDR1 is SGHTA and CDR2 is FQGNSA in the germline V gene. Unmatched junction bases numbered 11, after V lost 6 bases and J lost 7 bases. The CDR3 sequence is 15 residues long. In nucleotides, the CDR3 is TGTGCCAGCAGACTCTCCTACGGGAGGGTGAATGAGCAGTTCTTC. Protein: CASRLSYGRVNEQFF.

With respect to this clone: Within the sample, other DNA sequences also encode this same CDR3. J is TRBJ2-3 and V is TRBV11-3; D gene unclear. With 1 base removed from V and 3 bases from J, the gap between germline ends came to 5 bases. The CDR3 covers 13 residues. Germline CDR1 is SGHNT and CDR2 is YENEEA. DNA for the CDR3: TGTGCCAGCAGCTTAGGAGCAACAGATACGCAGTATTTT. Protein product: CASSLGATDTQYF. The full variable domain, its missing parts supplied by reference TRBV11-3 and TRBJ2-3, is EAGVVQSPRYKIIEKKQPVAFWCNPISGHNTLYWYLQNLGQGPELLIRYENEEAVDDSQLPKDRFSAERLKGVDSTLKIQPAELGDSAVYLCASSLGATDTQYFGPGTRLTVL.

This clone came up a few times. CDR3 DNA: TGTGCCAGCACCTCTCATTGGGGGACTAGCGGGAGGTGGAAGTCCTACAATGAGCAGTTCTTC. Amino acids: CASTSHWGTSGRWKSYNEQFF. The chain is built from TRBV27 and TRBJ2-1, with TRBD2 identical over 15 bases. The CDR3 has 21 amino acids. Per germline, CDR1 MNHEY and CDR2 SMNVEV (reference sequence). V lost 7 bases, J lost 1 base, and 17 bases stayed unmatched.

CDR3 DNA: TGTGCCACACCCCGGGACAGGGGGCGATCGGGTGGCTACACCTTC. Translation: CATPRDRGRSGGYTF. The J gene is TRBJ1-2, the V gene TRBV28; 12 nucleotides agree with TRBD1. Germline V gene lookup returns CDR1 MDHEN and CDR2 SYDVKM. The V segment lost 10 bases and the J segment 7 bases; nucleotides outside the gene matches: 13. The CDR3 length is 15 residues.

This clone showed up just once. The rearrangement links TRBV2 to TRBJ2-5, with D perhaps matching TRBD2 (6 bases). Trimming removed 3 bases at V and 4 bases at J, with 12 bases between. The CDR3 is made up of 14 amino acids. Germline V gives CDR1 SNHLY, CDR2 FYNNEI. CDR3 bases: TGTGCCAGCAGTGAGAGAGGAGGGAGAGAGACCCAGTACTTC. Amino acids: CASSERGGRETQYF.

The rearrangement links TRBV9 to TRBJ1-1, with 8 bases identical to TRBD1. Germline values: CDR1 SGDLS, CDR2 YYNGEE. With 4 bases clipped from V and 1 base from J, the junction kept 9 bases outside the gene matches. The CDR3 sequence is 16 residues long. CDR3 DNA sequence: TGTGCCAGCAGCTTACCCCAAGGGACAGGGAACACTGAAGCTTTCTTT. Its protein product is CASSLPQGTGNTEAFF.

V usage is TRBV28 and J usage is TRBJ1-2; TRBD1 is a possible D gene (6 bases). CDR1 MDHEN and CDR2 SYDVKM come from the germline V gene. CDR3 length: 16 amino acids. V dropped 5 bases and J dropped 4 bases, with 20 bases sitting between them. CDR3 sequence: CASSTRLNRAGYGYTF. The CDR3, as DNA: TGTGCCAGCAGTACTCGTCTTAACAGGGCTGGCTATGGCTACACCTTC.